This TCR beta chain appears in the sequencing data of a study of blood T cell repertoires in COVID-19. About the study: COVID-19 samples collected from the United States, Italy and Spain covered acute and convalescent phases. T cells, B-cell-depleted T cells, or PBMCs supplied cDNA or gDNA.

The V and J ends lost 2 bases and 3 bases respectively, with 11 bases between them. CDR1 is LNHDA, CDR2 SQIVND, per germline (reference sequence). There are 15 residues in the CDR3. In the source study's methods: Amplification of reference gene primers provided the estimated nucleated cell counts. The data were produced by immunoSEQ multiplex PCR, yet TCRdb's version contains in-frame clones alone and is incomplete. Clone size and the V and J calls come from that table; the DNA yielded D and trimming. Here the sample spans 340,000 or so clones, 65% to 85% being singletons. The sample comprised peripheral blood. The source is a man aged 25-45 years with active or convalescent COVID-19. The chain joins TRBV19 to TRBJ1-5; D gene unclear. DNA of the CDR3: TGTGCCAGTAGTATATTTGAACAGTACAATCAGCCCCAGCATTTT. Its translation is CASSIFEQYNQPQHF. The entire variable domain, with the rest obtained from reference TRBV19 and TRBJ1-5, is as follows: DGGITQSPKYLFRKEGQNVTLSCEQNLNHDAMYWYRQDPGQGLRLIYYSQIVNDFQKGDIAEGYSVSREKKESFPLTVTSAQKNPTAFYLCASSIFEQYNQPQHFGDGTRLSIL.